The rows below give T cell receptor beta chains drawn from one sample of a study of shared clonotypes between healthy human individuals. Sequenced by immunoSEQ multiplex PCR; TCRdb stores in-frame clones only, minus some. This table holds a few million clones, 90% to 96% found once. Sequenced: naive CD4+ T cells sorted from blood. The receptor source for this set is a man between 18 and 29 years old in good health. Both conserved end residues are part of each CDR3. D genes are given only for firm matches. Clone sizes are given selectively: once, few, many, or a class where the clone is expanded.

v_gene,abundance,d_gene,j_gene,CDR3aa,CDR3nt
TRBV7-2,NA,NA,TRBJ2-7,CASSLEAGKFNEQYF,TGTGCCAGCAGCCTGGAGGCAGGAAAGTTCAACGAGCAGTACTTC
TRBV7-2,NA,NA,TRBJ1-1,CASSGRDWALEAFF,TGTGCCAGCAGCGGTAGGGATTGGGCGCTTGAAGCTTTCTTT
TRBV30,NA,NA,TRBJ1-1,CAWSVGPRGTEAFF,TGTGCCTGGAGTGTGGGCCCCCGCGGCACTGAAGCTTTCTTT
TRBV9,NA,NA,TRBJ2-2,CASRTVGTGELFF,TGTGCCAGCAGGACAGTGGGGACCGGGGAGCTGTTTTTT
TRBV6-1,NA,NA,TRBJ2-7,CASIQGFGAYEQYF,TGTGCCAGCATTCAGGGTTTTGGAGCCTACGAGCAGTACTTC
TRBV7-3,NA,NA,TRBJ2-5,CASSPRGGETQYF,TGTGCCAGCAGCCCCAGGGGAGGAGAGACCCAGTACTTC
TRBV7-2,NA,NA,TRBJ2-3,CASSSLGANTDTQYF,TGTGCCAGCAGCTCGTTGGGGGCGAACACAGATACGCAGTATTTT
TRBV4-1,NA,NA,TRBJ2-5,CASSQDHGETQYF,TGCGCCAGCAGCCAAGACCACGGGGAGACCCAGTACTTC
TRBV4-1,NA,NA,TRBJ2-5,CASSQGLIETQYF,TGCGCCAGCAGCCAAGGACTGATTGAGACCCAGTACTTC
TRBV5-1,NA,TRBD1,TRBJ1-1,CASSKLQGANTEAFF,TGCGCCAGCAGCAAGTTACAGGGGGCCAACACTGAAGCTTTCTTT
TRBV28,NA,NA,TRBJ1-2,CASSPVGANYGYTF,TGTGCCAGCAGCCCGGTGGGGGCAAACTATGGCTACACCTTC
TRBV5-1,NA,NA,TRBJ2-7,CAKGCYEQYF,TGCGCCAAAGGTTGTTACGAGCAGTACTTC
TRBV10-3,NA,NA,TRBJ1-1,CAISAGVTEAFF,TGTGCCATCAGTGCGGGGGTCACTGAAGCTTTCTTT
TRBV6-1,NA,TRBD1,TRBJ1-1,CASSVRDSIVTEAFF,TGTGCCAGCAGTGTCAGGGACAGCATTGTCACTGAAGCTTTCTTT
TRBV6-1,NA,TRBD1,TRBJ1-1,CASSTGRQGPTEAFF,TGTGCCAGCAGTACAGGTCGACAGGGGCCCACTGAAGCTTTCTTT
TRBV19,NA,TRBD1,TRBJ2-2,CASSIQTGRTGELFF,TGTGCCAGTAGTATCCAGACAGGGCGAACCGGGGAGCTGTTTTTT
TRBV27,few,TRBD1,TRBJ1-2,CASSLSGTGLYTF,TGTGCCAGCAGTTTATCCGGGACAGGATTATACACCTTC
TRBV7-2,NA,TRBD1,TRBJ1-2,CASSNTGTAYGYTF,TGTGCCAGCAGCAACACCGGGACAGCCTATGGCTACACCTTC
TRBV30,NA,TRBD2,TRBJ2-2,CAWTKAGVIPGELFF,TGTGCCTGGACTAAAGCGGGAGTCATCCCCGGGGAGCTGTTTTTT
TRBV19,NA,TRBD2,TRBJ2-1,CASRIIAGDNEQFF,TGTGCCAGTAGAATAATAGCGGGAGACAATGAGCAGTTCTTC
TRBV7-9,NA,TRBD2,TRBJ2-1,CASSGPLAGGYNEQFF,TGTGCCAGCAGCGGGCCCCTAGCGGGAGGCTACAATGAGCAGTTCTTC
TRBV25-1,NA,TRBD1,TRBJ1-2,CASSEGQGVGGYTF,TGTGCCAGCAGTGAGGGACAGGGAGTGGGGGGCTACACCTTC
TRBV28,NA,NA,TRBJ1-1,CASSYPGRQSAFF,TGTGCCAGCAGTTACCCCGGGCGACAGTCGGCTTTCTTT
TRBV18,NA,NA,TRBJ1-1,CASSPLGGSEAFF,TGTGCCAGCTCACCACTAGGAGGATCTGAAGCTTTCTTT
TRBV6-1,NA,NA,TRBJ2-6,CASSGTTGPPGANVLTF,TGTGCCAGCAGTGGGACCACCGGTCCTCCTGGGGCCAACGTCCTGACTTTC
TRBV9,few,NA,TRBJ1-2,CASSVDVGYGYTF,TGTGCCAGCAGCGTAGACGTGGGCTATGGCTACACCTTC
TRBV13,NA,NA,TRBJ1-2,CASSFRSYGYTF,TGTGCCAGCAGCTTCAGGTCCTATGGCTACACCTTC
TRBV30,NA,NA,TRBJ1-5,CAWSTGTPNQPQHF,TGTGCCTGGAGTACAGGGACCCCCAATCAGCCCCAGCATTTT
TRBV6-6,NA,NA,TRBJ1-1,CASSYETVLEAFF,TGTGCCAGCAGTTACGAAACGGTACTTGAAGCTTTCTTT
TRBV30,NA,NA,TRBJ2-5,CAWSDLGETQYF,TGTGCCTGGAGTGACTTAGGGGAGACCCAGTACTTC
TRBV6-5,NA,TRBD1,TRBJ1-5,CASSRQGKGNQPQHF,TGTGCCAGCAGCCGACAGGGGAAAGGCAATCAGCCCCAGCATTTT
TRBV9,NA,TRBD2,TRBJ2-3,CASRATSGRTDTQYF,TGTGCCAGCAGGGCAACTAGCGGGAGAACAGATACGCAGTATTTT
TRBV6-5,NA,TRBD2,TRBJ2-7,CASSYEAGVTYEQYF,TGTGCCAGCAGTTACGAGGCGGGGGTCACCTACGAGCAGTACTTC
TRBV5-1,NA,TRBD1,TRBJ2-7,CASSRSAGTGAYEQYF,TGCGCCAGCAGCCGGTCGGCCGGGACAGGGGCCTACGAGCAGTACTTC
TRBV10-3,NA,NA,TRBJ2-7,CAISESPEQQYF,TGTGCCATCAGTGAGTCCCCAGAGCAGCAGTACTTC
TRBV7-2,NA,TRBD2,TRBJ2-1,CASSLTGTSFDEQFF,TGTGCCAGCAGCTTAACCGGGACTAGTTTCGATGAGCAGTTCTTC
TRBV28,NA,TRBD1,TRBJ2-2,CASSLGQLNTGELFF,TGTGCCAGCAGCCTGGGACAGCTTAACACCGGGGAGCTGTTTTTT
TRBV6-1,NA,TRBD1,TRBJ2-2,CASTRTGTVTGELFF,TGTGCCAGCACCAGGACAGGGACGGTCACCGGGGAGCTGTTTTTT
TRBV10-3,NA,NA,TRBJ2-5,CAISDRQVKETQYF,TGTGCCATCAGTGATCGCCAGGTCAAGGAGACCCAGTACTTC
TRBV11-2,NA,NA,TRBJ1-1,CASSLSMNTEAFF,TGTGCCAGCAGCTTATCTATGAACACTGAAGCTTTCTTT
TRBV29-1,NA,NA,TRBJ1-5,CSVGGYSGQPQHF,TGCAGCGTTGGGGGATACTCGGGACAGCCCCAGCATTTT
TRBV30,NA,TRBD1,TRBJ2-1,CAWSVGGSDEQFF,TGTGCCTGGAGTGTAGGGGGCAGCGATGAGCAGTTCTTC
TRBV30,NA,NA,TRBJ1-4,CAWTKGGKEEKLFF,TGTGCCTGGACCAAGGGAGGGAAAGAAGAAAAACTGTTTTTT
TRBV5-1,NA,NA,TRBJ2-2,CASSLELTGELFF,TGCGCCAGCAGCCTCGAACTTACCGGGGAGCTGTTTTTT
TRBV11-2,NA,NA,TRBJ2-3,CASSLAASNTQYF,TGTGCCAGCAGCTTAGCAGCGTCGAATACGCAGTATTTT
TRBV7-2,NA,NA,TRBJ2-7,CASSLAGNPYEQYF,TGTGCCAGCAGCTTAGCTGGTAACCCCTACGAGCAGTACTTC
TRBV11-2,NA,NA,TRBJ1-5,CASSLDSYQPQHF,TGTGCCAGCAGCTTAGATAGCTATCAGCCCCAGCATTTT
TRBV6-6,NA,NA,TRBJ2-2,CASSSRDPPPGELFF,TGTGCCAGCAGTTCCCGGGACCCCCCACCCGGGGAGCTGTTTTTT
TRBV29-1,NA,NA,TRBJ2-1,CSDTGIPGYNEQFF,TGCAGCGACACAGGGATCCCTGGCTACAATGAGCAGTTCTTC
TRBV5-1,NA,NA,TRBJ1-2,CASSLGGVGGYTF,TGCGCCAGCAGCTTGGGCGGGGTTGGTGGCTACACCTTC
TRBV30,NA,TRBD2,TRBJ2-1,CASRAGGYNEQFF,TGTGCCTCCCGGGCGGGAGGGTACAATGAGCAGTTCTTC
TRBV7-2,NA,TRBD2,TRBJ2-3,CASSSGLAGQYF,TGTGCCAGCAGCTCCGGACTAGCGGGGCAGTATTTT
TRBV7-9,NA,NA,TRBJ2-7,CASSLLGESSYEQYF,TGTGCCAGCAGCTTATTGGGGGAGAGCTCCTACGAGCAGTACTTC
TRBV5-6,NA,NA,TRBJ2-7,CASSFGTSTYEQYF,TGTGCCAGCAGCTTCGGGACATCAACCTACGAGCAGTACTTC
TRBV30,NA,NA,TRBJ2-2,CAWTAGGPDTGELFF,TGTGCCTGGACAGCCGGGGGTCCCGACACCGGGGAGCTGTTTTTT
TRBV7-2,NA,TRBD2,TRBJ2-1,CASSQGLAGNNEQFF,TGTGCCAGCAGCCAGGGACTAGCGGGAAACAATGAGCAGTTCTTC
TRBV30,NA,TRBD1,TRBJ2-5,CASGQGGETQYF,TGTGCCTCCGGACAGGGCGGAGAGACCCAGTACTTC
TRBV28,NA,NA,TRBJ2-4,CASSSGAQAKNIQYF,TGTGCCAGCAGTTCGGGCGCGCAAGCCAAAAACATTCAGTACTTC
TRBV9,NA,NA,TRBJ2-2,CASSAPGGHPRDGELFF,TGTGCCAGCAGCGCCCCCGGGGGACACCCCAGGGACGGGGAGCTGTTTTTT
TRBV10-3,NA,NA,TRBJ1-3,CATTLSSGNTIYF,TGTGCCACCACACTGAGCTCTGGAAACACCATATATTTT